This TCR beta chain emerged from a study of human T cells and chemical hapten exposure (dated by TCRdb to about 2021). Turning to the overall study: For sensitization, 2% DPC in acetone was applied to a 2 cm by 2 cm area of upper inner arm skin. Throughout the approximately 25-week study period, patients were also given weekly therapeutic DPC doses on the scalp. Patch tests used Finn chambers with 0.01% DPC on the upper back, scored after 6 days by International Contact Dermatitis Research Group standards. The patient cohort, mostly female, included alopecia areata with under or over 50% scalp involvement, alopecia totalis and alopecia universalis. Libraries were pooled for sequencing, and per-sample TCR yields varied mainly because of small differences in library volumes within the pool. This study followed changes in the peripheral blood TCR repertoire in vivo during primary and secondary sensitization of alopecia patients to the hapten diphenylcyclopropenone (DPC). Blood samples were taken from patients before sensitization (week 0) and at 2, 6 and about 24 weeks after DPC sensitization. Approximately 28 alopecia patients gave blood for TCR sequencing at one to four time points (pre-sensitization, 2, 6 and 24 weeks). General conclusions and limits of the study: All patients had alopecia, a presumed autoimmune disease, so their immune response might differ from that of healthy individuals. Patch test score was positively correlated with the number of PT1 expanded TCRs, with significance at thresholds 8, 16 and 32 but not at 4. After repeated subsampling, the strength of the expansion versus patch-test correlation and the threshold at which it became significant changed. The number of TCRs above 1 in 1000 frequency did not change with DPC sensitization; there was no evidence of global repertoire structure alterations. Compared with pre-sensitization or healthy control sets, expanded TCRs formed significantly more large CDR3 similarity clusters, which is consistent with antigen-driven responses.

The sample's time point label, decoded: pre-sensitization, week 0. Explained via the paper, the treatment or condition label denotes: therapeutic diphenylcyclopropenone sensitization with weekly scalp DPC. Blood at each patch-test visit was drawn before the patch test was applied. To be eligible, patients had to be aged 18 to 70, diagnosed with alopecia and judged suitable for DPC therapy, while pregnant patients were excluded. Unfractionated whole blood was collected in Tempus Blood RNA tubes, and total RNA was extracted from that blood. Library construction relied on RACE. This sample was sequenced with a NextSeq 500. Library preparation attached unique molecular identifiers to individual cDNA molecules for quantitative, reproducible TCR counting. From each blood RNA sample, both TCR alpha and TCR beta chains were sequenced. Regarding the original processing steps: A median of about 87,000 TCRs per sample was observed, with a range of about 20,000 to 690,600. The Decombinator software suite was used to annotate the V, J and CDR3 of the TCR reads. For the PS versus PT1 abundance plots, all samples were subsampled to the same number of TCRs (28,000). TCRs were defined as expanded if absent before sensitization and observed at least eight times at the 2-week time point. TCRdb reran the public reads through fastp at Q25 and MiXCR, keeping productive beta chains. Rows are combined by CDR3 protein, so each entry shows the most common genes and DNA. The V and J calls reflect TCRdb's pipeline rather than the authors' work. The sample contains some 330,000 distinct CDR3 sequences, 4.5% to 7% of them found a single time. About 8.2% of the sample comes from the top ten.

Its CDR3 holds 15 amino acids, cysteine through phenylalanine. Just the 45-base CDR3 DNA is kept, in frame starting at base 1. V sheds 0 bases and J sheds 6 bases, leaving 14 bases between their ends. The germline V gene yields LGHNT for CDR1 and FRNRAP for CDR2. This clonotype was detected many times. No cognate antigen has been identified for it. The sample holds no much larger clone one base away, and base qualities are not on file. Recombination connected TRBV12-5 to TRBJ1-1, with TRBD1 perhaps the D gene, on 6 matching bases. The origin of this receptor is a woman younger than 30 with alopecia areata. Some clones in this sample may be carry-over from other donors' samples. Sample: whole blood, taken in connection with sensitization to the hapten diphenylcyclopropenone (DPC). The nucleotide sequence is given as TGTGCTAGTGGTTTGGTACGAGGGGGAAGGGCTGAAGCTTTCTTT. Its translation is CASGLVRGGRAEAFF. The reference TRBV12-5 and TRBJ1-1 proteins fill in what lies around the CDR3, so the full variable domain reads DARVTQTPRHKVTEMGQEVTMRCQPILGHNTVFWYRQTMMQGLELLAYFRNRAPLDDSGMPKDRFSAEMPDATLATLKIQPSEPRDSAVYFCASGLVRGGRAEAFFGQGTRLTVV.